This TCR beta chain was recovered during a study of TIL therapy for anti-PD-1-resistant metastatic lung cancer. The CDR3 length is 15 residues. The germline gives CDR1 SGHAT, CDR2 FQNNGV. V lost 2 bases and J lost 5, with 15 bases in between. Time point meaning: pre-treatment sample, taken before nivolumab and TIL therapy. Pleural nodules or supraclavicular lymph nodes made up most of the excised metastases sampled. Sequencing used immunoSEQ v3. Assay: immunoSEQ multiplex PCR; the TCRdb copy retains only in-frame clones and omits some. The sample has under 100,000 clones; under 70% are singletons. The clonotype originates from a person between 25 and 80 years old with non-small cell lung cancer. Here the sequenced sample was tumor tissue, taken at baseline. The V gene is TRBV11-2, the J gene TRBJ2-5; possible D gene TRBD2, 6 bases. The CDR3 protein is CASSLWIRLVETQYF. In DNA form, the CDR3 reads TGTGCCAGCAGCTTATGGATCAGACTAGTTGAGACCCAGTACTTC. The full variable domain, completed using reference TRBV11-2 and TRBJ2-5, is EAGVAQSPRYKIIEKRQSVAFWCNPISGHATLYWYQQILGQGPKLLIQFQNNGVVDDSQLPKDRFSAERLKGVDSTLKIQPAKLEDSAVYLCASSLWIRLVETQYFGPGTRLLVL.